This T cell receptor beta chain was sequenced for a study of shared clonotypes between healthy human individuals. Study conclusions and caveats: The study found about 5% of naive CD4 clonotypes shared across several donors. Non-shared clonotypes had lower generation probabilities than those shared by all four donors.

Turning to this clone: The target antigen is unknown.

In the authors' workflow: ImmunoSEQ gave junction-only sequences without quality scores, so filtering differed. Here immunoSEQ multiplex PCR was the method, and the copy in TCRdb shows in-frame clones only, minus some. V and J calls and clone size are as listed in that table; D and trimming were resolved from the DNA. Counted here are millions of clones, around 94% occurring once; the ten biggest clones make up around 0.14%. The sequence came from a man aged 18 to 29 in good health. Source material: naive CD4+ T cells sorted from blood. The sample's subset: CD45RA+ positively selected.

Written as DNA, the CDR3 is TGTGCCAGCAGCAGAGGGGTTGGAGATACGCAGTATTTT. Translation gives CASSRGVGDTQYF. This chain connects TRBV21-1 to TRBJ2-3. TRBV21-1 is an annotated pseudogene. CDR3 length: 13 residues.